The 28 T cell receptor beta chains listed next were all sequenced from one sample in a study of blood T cell repertoires in COVID-19. Clones were read by immunoSEQ multiplex PCR, and TCRdb kept only the in-frame ones, dropping some. The sample comprises 140,000 or so clones, 84% of which are singletons, and roughly 4.4% rests with the top ten. Sequences were obtained from peripheral blood. The receptors come from a human donor in a cohort sampled during active COVID-19.

The chain uses TRBV4-2 and TRBJ2-2; TRBD2 aligns across 14 bases. This CDR3 contains 17 residues. CDR1 and CDR2 (germline): LGHNA, YNFKEQ. V dropped 3 bases and J dropped 8; count of bases not matched to a gene: 8. Here the CDR3 DNA reads TGTGCCAGCAGCCACCCCTCCGGGACTAGCGGGAGTGGGGAGCTGTTTTTT. Translation gives CASSHPSGTSGSGELFF.

The chain uses TRBV6-5 and TRBJ2-1, with D possibly being TRBD1 (5 bases). From germline, CDR1 is MNHEY and CDR2 SVGAGI. The germline V and J ends were trimmed by 7 bases and 6 bases, with 19 bases remaining between them. The CDR3 runs to 15 residues. This CDR3 reads CASNQVRGTLNEQFF. Here the CDR3 DNA reads TGTGCCAGCAACCAAGTTAGGGGAACACTCAATGAGCAGTTCTTC.

This sequence joins TRBV12-3 or TRBV12-4 and TRBJ2-4; 8 positions agree with TRBD2. The trim removed 5 bases at V and 16 bases at J, leaving 10 bases unmatched. The CDR3 spans 12 residues. CDR3: CASSRPGTRAYF. The CDR3 DNA is TGTGCCAGCAGTCGACCCGGGACTAGGGCTTACTTC.

This rearrangement joins TRBV18 to TRBJ2-7; tentatively, D is TRBD1 (5 bases). V was shortened by 6 bases and J by 3 bases, with 9 bases between the two germline ends. Germline CDR1 reads KGHSH; CDR2 reads LQKENI. CDR3 size: 12 residues. As DNA, the CDR3 is TGTGCCAGCTCGGATGACAGCTACGAGCAGTACTTC. This translates into CASSDDSYEQYF.

V is TRBV2 and J is TRBJ1-1, with 9 bases fitting TRBD1. V trimming: 5 bases; J trimming: 3 bases; junction bases outside the gene matches: 4. The CDR3 is made up of 14 amino acids. From germline, CDR1 is SNHLY and CDR2 FYNNEI. The CDR3 DNA is TGTGCCAGCAGTAGACAGGGGGGGGACACTGAAGCTTTCTTT. Translation: CASSRQGGDTEAFF. The complete variable domain, with remaining parts taken from reference TRBV2 and TRBJ1-1, reads EPEVTQTPSHQVTQMGQEVILRCVPISNHLYFYWYRQILGQKVEFLVSFYNNEISEKSEIFDDQFSVERPDGSNFTLKIRSTKLEDSAMYFCASSRQGGDTEAFFGQGTRLTVV.

The chain uses TRBV20-1 and TRBJ1-1; tentative D call: TRBD1 (5 bases). Germline V CDR1 and CDR2: DFQATT, SNEGSKA (reference sequence). This CDR3 comprises 11 residues. Trimming pared 5 bases from V and 7 bases from J, leaving 11 bases between. As DNA, the CDR3 is TGCAGTGCTGCCCCGGACATTGAAGCTTTCTTT. It specifies CSAAPDIEAFF.

This clone was seen more than once but under ten times. The chain employs TRBV29-1 and TRBJ2-7; 11 nucleotides match TRBD1. The CDR3 length is 13 residues. The germline gives CDR1 SQVTM, CDR2 ANQGSEA. V lost 5 bases to trimming and J lost 3 bases; unmatched junction nucleotides: 3. The CDR3 loop is CSVRTGGHYEQYF. CDR3 nucleotides: TGCAGCGTTAGGACAGGGGGCCACTACGAGCAGTACTTC.

V gene TRBV9 combines with J gene TRBJ1-4; TRBD1 is a possible D gene (6 bases). This CDR3 has 15 residues. V dropped 2 bases and J dropped 6 bases, with 14 bases sitting between them. The V gene's germline CDR1 is SGDLS and CDR2 YYNGEE. The CDR3 DNA follows: TGTGCCAGCAGCGTTGGGGACAATCCTTATGAAAAACTGTTTTTT. Encoded protein: CASSVGDNPYEKLFF.

For the CDR3, the DNA is TGTGCCAGTAGGGGGAGAAGTTGGGCGCACAATGAGCAGTTCTTC. This codes for CASRGRSWAHNEQFF. The chain combines TRBV19 with TRBJ2-1, with D maybe TRBD2 (5 bases). Trimming removed 6 bases at V and 5 bases at J, with 17 bases between. Per germline, CDR1 LNHDA and CDR2 SQIVND (reference sequence). CDR3 length: 15 residues.

This clone has more than one count but fewer than ten. This chain joins TRBV4-2 and TRBJ2-1; 12 bases agree with TRBD2. The CDR3 has 16 amino acids. Looked up from germline, CDR1 is LGHNA and CDR2 is YNFKEQ. The J segment lost 10 bases and the V segment lost 3 bases, leaving 10 bases of the junction unmatched. CDR3 region: CASSHRLAGEVEEQFF. CDR3 sequence (DNA): TGTGCCAGCAGCCACCGACTAGCGGGAGAAGTGGAGGAGCAGTTCTTC.

The chain links TRBV7-8 to TRBJ2-3; 8 bases are shared with TRBD2. The J segment lost 1 base and the V segment lost 3 bases, leaving 0 bases of the junction unmatched. CDR3 length equals 14 residues. The germline V gene encodes CDR1 SGHVS and CDR2 FQNEAQ. CDR3 region: CASSFSGGTDTQYF. CDR3 in DNA: TGTGCCAGCAGCTTTAGCGGGGGCACAGATACGCAGTATTTT.

The chain combines TRBV5-4 with TRBJ2-1; the D gene is possibly TRBD2 (6 bases). Germline V gives CDR1 SGHNT, CDR2 YYREEE (reference sequence). V lost 6 bases and J lost 8, with 15 bases in between. The CDR3 loop spans 13 amino acids. The CDR3 reads CASTPSGRDEQFF. CDR3 bases: TGTGCCAGCACGCCCTCCGGGAGAGATGAGCAGTTCTTC.

The chain has TRBV9 and TRBJ1-2, with D possibly matching TRBD1 (6 bases). Germline V lookup: CDR1 SGDLS, CDR2 YYNGEE. V lost 3 bases and J lost 4, with 16 bases in between. The CDR3 is 15 residues long. CDR3 DNA sequence: TGTGCCAGCAGCGAGGGGGACGGTGGGGGCTATGGCTACACCTTC. Translated: CASSEGDGGGYGYTF.

This chain joins TRBV4-1 and TRBJ2-4; 7 bases agree with TRBD1. There are 17 residues in the CDR3. V dropped 3 bases and J dropped 2; count of bases not matched to a gene: 10. Germline CDR1 MGHRA, CDR2 YSYEKL. The CDR3 DNA reads as TGCGCCAGCAGCCAGGAAGACAGGGTGTTCTCCAAAAACATTCAGTACTTC. It encodes CASSQEDRVFSKNIQYF.

The chain has TRBV7-2 and TRBJ1-2; D is uncertain. The V and J ends lost 5 bases and 5 bases respectively, with 12 bases between them. CDR1 SGHTA and CDR2 FQGNSA come from the germline V gene. This CDR3 has 13 residues. CDR3 nucleotide sequence: TGTGCCAGCAGCAACACAACACTATATGGCTACACCTTC. Translation gives CASSNTTLYGYTF.

The V call is TRBV6-5, the J call TRBJ1-3; 7 positions agree with TRBD1. The V segment lost 6 bases and the J segment 3 bases; nucleotides outside the gene matches: 5. This CDR3 has 14 amino acids. Germline V lookup: CDR1 MNHEY, CDR2 SVGAGI. As DNA, the CDR3 is TGTGCCAGCAGCAACCGACAGGGTGGAAACACCATATATTTT. Amino acids: CASSNRQGGNTIYF.

This sequence joins TRBV30 and TRBJ2-2; D is unresolved. V was clipped by 4 bases and J by 7 bases, with 10 bases between them. From germline, CDR1 is GTSNPN and CDR2 SVGIG (reference sequence). The CDR3 sequence is 12 residues long. This CDR3 is CAWKAYGGELFF. DNA of the CDR3: TGTGCCTGGAAAGCTTATGGCGGGGAGCTGTTTTTT.

The gene calls are TRBV5-1 and TRBJ2-1; TRBD2 aligns across 12 bases. Germline CDR1 is SGHRS and CDR2 is YFSETQ. The V and J ends lost 4 bases and 0 bases, in that order; junction bases with no gene match: 2. This CDR3 region has 16 residues. CDR3: CASSGTSGLSYNEQFF. In nucleotides, the CDR3 is TGCGCCAGCAGCGGGACTAGCGGGCTCTCCTACAATGAGCAGTTCTTC.

This clone was detected only a few times. The chain uses TRBV5-4 and TRBJ1-2; 8 nucleotides align to TRBD1. Germline V CDR1 and CDR2: SGHNT, YYREEE (reference sequence). The CDR3 loop spans 14 amino acids. With V trimmed by 4 bases and J by 3 bases, 5 bases remained unmatched. DNA of the CDR3: TGTGCCAGCAGCCCAGGACAGGGCGACTATGGCTACACCTTC. Translating it yields CASSPGQGDYGYTF.

This clone showed up just a few times. This chain connects TRBV20-1 to TRBJ2-2; D gene ambiguous. CDR1 and CDR2 from the germline V gene are DFQATT and SNEGSKA (reference sequence). The CDR3 is 11 residues long. CDR3 in amino acids: CSAVGTGELFF. The CDR3 DNA reads TGCAGCGCGGTTGGCACCGGGGAGCTGTTTTTT.

The chain is built from TRBV7-5 and TRBJ1-2; the table's D call of TRBD1 was not tested on the DNA. TRBV7-5 is a pseudogene segment. CDR3 length: 15 residues. The CDR3 sequence: CARSDTGGVGYGYTF. As DNA, the CDR3 is TGTGCCAGAAGCGACACAGGGGGGGTAGGCTATGGCTACACCTTC.

The V call is TRBV7-2, the J call TRBJ1-3; possible D gene TRBD1, 6 bases. This CDR3 has 16 amino acids. The germline V gene has CDR1 SGHTA and CDR2 FQGNSA. Trimming removed 5 bases at V and 0 bases at J, with 14 bases between. The CDR3 coding sequence is TGTGCCAGCAGCCATCCGGGGACAAGCTCTGGAAACACCATATATTTT. The encoded protein is CASSHPGTSSGNTIYF. Full variable domain (missing parts from reference TRBV7-2 and TRBJ1-3): GAGVSQSPSNKVTEKGKDVELRCDPISGHTALYWYRQSLGQGLEFLIYFQGNSAPDKSGLPSDRFSAERTGGSVSTLTIQRTQQEDSAVYLCASSHPGTSSGNTIYFGEGSWLTVV.

The genes are TRBV2 and TRBJ2-7; 8 nucleotides line up with TRBD1. In germline, CDR1 is SNHLY, CDR2 FYNNEI. The CDR3 extends over 14 amino acids. J gave up 6 bases and V 5 bases, and 9 bases lay outside the gene matches. CDR3 sequence: CASSLSRGLGEQYF. CDR3 coding DNA: TGTGCCAGCAGTCTGTCCAGGGGGCTGGGCGAGCAGTACTTC.

The V call is TRBV4-1, the J call TRBJ1-4; no reliable D call. Germline V gives CDR1 MGHRA, CDR2 YSYEKL. The V end lost 2 bases, the J end lost 5 bases, and 12 bases lay between the germline ends. The CDR3 runs 15 residues. For the CDR3, the DNA is TGCGCCAGCAGCCAACACCTCCATCAGAATGAAAAACTGTTTTTT. Its protein is CASSQHLHQNEKLFF.

This chain joins TRBV19 and TRBJ1-2; 8 positions match TRBD1. The CDR3 is 14 residues long. V was clipped by 6 bases and J by 6 bases; unmatched bases: 9. CDR1 is LNHDA and CDR2 is SQIVND in the germline V gene (reference sequence). CDR3: CASRGTGEVDGYTF. The CDR3 bases are TGTGCCAGTAGAGGGACAGGCGAGGTCGATGGCTACACCTTC.

A word on this clone: Germline and junction disagree at one end, which may indicate a read error. The gene calls are TRBV20-1 and TRBJ2-7; 10 bases line up with TRBD2. Germline CDR1 reads DFQATT; CDR2 reads SNEGSKA (reference sequence). This CDR3 contains 14 residues. The CDR3, as DNA: TGCAGTGTTAGTTCAGGACTAGCGGATTACGCGCAGTACTTC. Protein product: CSVSSGLADYAQYF.

This clone came up once. The V call is TRBV6-5, the J call TRBJ1-6; D not certain. The germline gives CDR1 MNHEY, CDR2 SVGAGI. Between the trimmed V and J ends, which lost 5 bases and 7 bases, there was a span of 6 bases. This CDR3 spans 12 amino acids. CDR3 in DNA: TGTGCCAGCAGTACCACAAATTCACCCCTCCACTTT. Translation: CASSTTNSPLHF.

The genes are TRBV30 and TRBJ1-6; D unclear. Germline CDR1 GTSNPN, CDR2 SVGIG (reference sequence). This CDR3 comprises 14 residues. V lost 3 bases to trimming and J lost 5 bases, with 11 bases between them. This chain's CDR3 is CAWRVRGNNSPLHF. CDR3 nucleotide sequence: TGTGCCTGGAGAGTCCGAGGGAATAATTCACCCCTCCACTTT. The complete variable domain, with remaining parts taken from reference TRBV30 and TRBJ1-6, reads SQTIHQWPATLVQPVGSPLSLECTVEGTSNPNLYWYRQAAGRGLQLLFYSVGIGQISSEVPQNLSASRPQDRQFILSSKKLLLSDSGFYLCAWRVRGNNSPLHFGNGTRLTVT.